These 27 T cell receptor beta chains were sequenced from one sample in a study of T cell responses to AZD1222 COVID-19 vaccine. Sequencing was performed with immunoSEQ multiplex PCR; in TCRdb, only in-frame clones are kept and a portion is missing. The sample has approximately 150,000 clones; roughly nine tenths are singletons. This specimen was peripheral blood, taken on day 0 of AZD1222 vaccination. The receptors originated from an adult in good health.

The V and J genes are TRBV28 and TRBJ1-5, with D possibly being TRBD1 (6 bases). The V end was cut by 6 bases, the J end by 1 base, with 10 bases between. Germline loops: CDR1 MDHEN, CDR2 SYDVKM. The CDR3 is 14 amino acids. In DNA form, the CDR3 reads TGTGCCAGCAGACAAACAGGGAGCAATCAGCCCCAGCATTTT. Amino acid sequence: CASRQTGSNQPQHF.

The count of this clone is one. The V gene is TRBV6-5, the J gene TRBJ1-2, with D possibly matching TRBD1 (5 bases). Trimming pared 0 bases from V and 4 bases from J, leaving 9 bases between. CDR3 length equals 14 residues. Per the germline V gene, CDR1 is MNHEY and CDR2 is SVGAGI. CDR3 protein: CASSYSGGLYGYTF. As DNA, the CDR3 is TGTGCCAGCAGTTACTCGGGGGGACTCTATGGCTACACCTTC.

V is TRBV11-1 and J is TRBJ1-1; TRBD1 aligns across 7 bases. The V and J ends lost 5 bases and 5 bases, in that order; junction bases with no gene match: 8. CDR1 is SGHAT, CDR2 FQDESV, per germline (reference sequence). This CDR3 spans 14 amino acids. The chain's CDR3 is CASSPTGWETEAFF. The CDR3 DNA sequence: TGTGCCAGCAGCCCGACAGGGTGGGAGACTGAAGCTTTCTTT. The variable domain in full, with the rest retrieved from reference TRBV11-1 and TRBJ1-1, is EAEVAQSPRYKITEKSQAVAFWCDPISGHATLYWYRQILGQGPELLVQFQDESVVDDSQLPKDRFSAERLKGVDSTLKIQPAELGDSAMYLCASSPTGWETEAFFGQGTRLTVV.

This clone was counted only a few times. This chain joins TRBV21-1 and TRBJ2-7; the table gives TRBD1 as D, unverified against the DNA. TRBV21-1 is a pseudogene locus. The CDR3 totals 16 residues. In nucleotides, the CDR3 is TGTGCCAGCAGCAGCCGGGACAGGGATCAGTCCTACGAGCAGTACGTC. Translated, it gives CASSSRDRDQSYEQYV.

This chain connects TRBV19 to TRBJ2-7; 10 bases are a match to TRBD2. Germline-derived CDR1 and CDR2 are LNHDA and SQIVND (reference sequence). CDR3 length: 13 amino acids. With 5 bases clipped from V and 6 bases from J, the junction kept 4 bases outside the gene matches. CDR3 protein: CASSLASGGEQYF. DNA of the CDR3: TGTGCCAGTAGTCTCGCTAGCGGGGGCGAGCAGTACTTC. Full variable domain (missing parts from reference TRBV19 and TRBJ2-7): DGGITQSPKYLFRKEGQNVTLSCEQNLNHDAMYWYRQDPGQGLRLIYYSQIVNDFQKGDIAEGYSVSREKKESFPLTVTSAQKNPTAFYLCASSLASGGEQYFGPGTRLTVT.

The gene calls are TRBV3-1 (or the pseudogene TRBV3-2) and TRBJ2-2; 7 bases match TRBD1. CDR1 and CDR2 from the germline V gene are LGHDT and YNNKEL (reference sequence). There are 16 residues in the CDR3. Germline trimming cut 4 bases from V and 4 bases from J; bases unmatched to any gene: 9. CDR3 residues: CASSPRQGLGTGELFF. As DNA, the CDR3 is TGTGCCAGCAGCCCGAGACAGGGCCTGGGCACCGGGGAGCTGTTTTTT.

The chain links TRBV4-1 to TRBJ1-1; D might be TRBD1 (5 bases). This CDR3 has 16 amino acids. Germline CDR1 MGHRA, CDR2 YSYEKL. V lost 5 bases, J lost 1 base, and 17 bases lay in between. CDR3 amino acids: CASSSGSLFRNTEAFF. Written as DNA, the CDR3 is TGCGCCAGCAGCTCAGGGTCGTTGTTTAGGAACACTGAAGCTTTCTTT.

The V gene is TRBV28, the J gene TRBJ1-6; no definite D call. CDR1 is MDHEN and CDR2 is SYDVKM in the germline V gene. Trimming took 7 bases from V and 0 from J, leaving 13 bases between them. The CDR3 totals 16 residues. Here the CDR3 reads CASNRRSSSYNSPLHF. For the CDR3, the DNA is TGTGCCAGCAACCGACGGTCGAGCTCCTATAATTCACCCCTCCACTTT.

The DNA for the CDR3 is TGTGCCATCAGTGACCGGGACCTAAATGAAAAACTGTTTTTT. As protein: CAISDRDLNEKLFF. The chain is built from TRBV10-3 and TRBJ1-4; weak D call: TRBD1 (5 bases). Germline loops: CDR1 ENHRY, CDR2 SYGVKD. V dropped 3 bases and J dropped 5 bases, with 10 bases sitting between them. The CDR3 runs 14 residues.

This sequence joins TRBV21-1 and TRBJ1-5; the listed D gene, TRBD1, was not tested against the DNA. TRBV21-1 has pseudogene status. CDR3 length: 19 amino acids. CDR3 DNA sequence: TGTGCCAGCAGCAATGAGTTCCGGGACAGGGCTACTAGCAATCAGCCCCAGCATTTT. This codes for CASSNEFRDRATSNQPQHF.

The chain joins TRBV11-2 to TRBJ1-2, with 7 bases that match TRBD1. The CDR3 spans 14 residues. Trimming took 3 bases from V and 7 from J; bases not matched to a gene: 8. Germline lookup yields CDR1 SGHAT and CDR2 FQNNGV. DNA of the CDR3: TGTGCCAGCAGCTTCCCCGACAGGGCCGTTGGCTACACCTTC. This sequence encodes CASSFPDRAVGYTF.

This clone is a singleton in its sample. This rearrangement joins TRBV28 to TRBJ1-2; weak D call: TRBD1 (6 bases). Germline CDR1 MDHEN, CDR2 SYDVKM. The germline V and J ends were trimmed by 6 bases and 4 bases, with 15 bases remaining between them. The CDR3 totals 14 residues. CDR3 sequence: CASSPHGTTYGYTF. CDR3 DNA sequence: TGTGCCAGCAGCCCCCACGGGACAACCTATGGCTACACCTTC.

The V call is TRBV6-5, the J call TRBJ2-5; 9 bases fit TRBD2. CDR1 and CDR2 from the germline V gene are MNHEY and SVGAGI. The V and J ends lost 4 bases and 5 bases, in that order; junction bases with no gene match: 11. This CDR3 comprises 16 residues. The chain's CDR3 is CASSSTSGSHPETQYF. The CDR3 DNA reads as TGTGCCAGCAGTTCGACTAGCGGATCTCACCCGGAGACCCAGTACTTC.

This chain uses TRBV6-6 with TRBJ2-3, with 8 nucleotides matching TRBD1. Germline values: CDR1 MNHNY, CDR2 SVGAGI (reference sequence). This CDR3 comprises 15 residues. The trim removed 3 bases at V and 1 base at J, leaving 3 bases unmatched. CDR3 DNA: TGTGCCAGCAGTTATCAGGGACAGGGCACAGATACGCAGTATTTT. Protein sequence: CASSYQGQGTDTQYF.

This clone was counted only a few times. The rearrangement uses TRBV5-4 and TRBJ2-1; D is unresolved. The germline gives CDR1 SGHNT, CDR2 YYREEE (reference sequence). The V end lost 5 bases, the J end lost 0 bases, and 12 bases lay between the germline ends. The CDR3 loop spans 15 amino acids. The DNA of the CDR3 is TGTGCCAGCAGGACGGCTCCTAGCTCCTACAATGAGCAGTTCTTC. This gives the protein CASRTAPSSYNEQFF.

The rearrangement uses TRBV25-1 and TRBJ2-7; perhaps TRBD1 as D (6 bases). Trimming pared 2 bases from V and 0 bases from J, leaving 11 bases between. Germline V lookup: CDR1 MGHDK, CDR2 SYGVNS. The CDR3 has 15 amino acids. This CDR3 reads CASSEGGLSSYEQYF. In DNA form, the CDR3 reads TGTGCCAGCAGTGAAGGGGGCCTAAGCTCCTACGAGCAGTACTTC.

J is TRBJ1-2 and V is TRBV2; the D gene is possibly TRBD1 (5 bases). Per germline, CDR1 SNHLY and CDR2 FYNNEI. CDR3 length: 13 amino acids. V gave up 2 bases and J gave up 4 bases, with 8 bases separating them. In DNA form, the CDR3 reads TGTGCCAGCAGTGAATGGGGCAGCTATGGCTACACCTTC. Its translation is CASSEWGSYGYTF.

The chain is built from TRBV3-1 (or the pseudogene TRBV3-2) and TRBJ2-2; a possible D gene is TRBD1 (6 bases). Trimming shortened V by 2 bases and J by 2 bases, and 18 bases separated the two germline ends. Germline CDR1 is LGHDT and CDR2 is YNNKEL (reference sequence). The CDR3 loop spans 18 amino acids. CDR3 sequence reads: CASSQFLRPQGNTGELFF. CDR3 in DNA: TGTGCCAGCAGCCAATTCTTGAGACCACAGGGTAACACCGGGGAGCTGTTTTTT.

The V call is TRBV6-4, the J call TRBJ2-1, with 9 bases identical to TRBD2. CDR1 is MRHNA, CDR2 SNTAGT, per germline. V was clipped by 6 bases and J by 10 bases; unmatched bases: 16. This CDR3 region has 16 residues. CDR3 nucleotide sequence: TGTGCCAGCAGCCCGCTGGGTAGCGGGAGTTCTAGGGAGCAGTTCTTC. It is translated as CASSPLGSGSSREQFF.

The chain joins TRBV30 to TRBJ2-1; D perhaps matches TRBD2 (5 bases). V shed 3 bases and J shed 7 bases, with 13 bases lying between them. In germline, CDR1 is GTSNPN, CDR2 SVGIG (reference sequence). There are 13 residues in the CDR3. CDR3 protein: CAWSPGTGNEQFF. Here the CDR3 DNA reads TGTGCCTGGAGCCCCGGAACGGGAAATGAGCAGTTCTTC.

This chain connects TRBV12-5 to TRBJ2-2, with a weak D call TRBD2 (6 bases). V was trimmed by 4 bases and J by 6 bases, leaving 21 bases between them. CDR1 and CDR2 (germline): LGHNT, FRNRAP. The CDR3 consists of 17 residues. The CDR3 here is CASGSPLGGSGAGELFF. In nucleotides, the CDR3 is TGTGCTAGTGGTTCCCCCCTTGGCGGGTCGGGGGCCGGGGAGCTGTTTTTT.

The chain employs TRBV19 and TRBJ1-2; D gene ambiguous. V gave up 5 bases and J gave up 7 bases, with 20 bases separating them. CDR3 size: 15 residues. In germline, CDR1 is LNHDA, CDR2 SQIVND (reference sequence). As DNA, the CDR3 is TGTGCCAGTAGTTATTCCCCCTCAGGCGCCGGTGGCTACACCTTC. Its translation: CASSYSPSGAGGYTF.

The chain employs TRBV27 and TRBJ2-1; 10 nucleotides line up with TRBD2. This CDR3 region has 15 residues. CDR1 MNHEY and CDR2 SMNVEV come from the germline V gene (reference sequence). The junction had 5 bases not matched to a gene; V was cut back by 3 bases and J by 6 bases. CDR3 nucleotide sequence: TGTGCCAGCAGTTTTGAACTAGCGGGGACCAATGAGCAGTTCTTC. Amino acids: CASSFELAGTNEQFF.

V is TRBV19 and J is TRBJ1-1, with 7 bases that match TRBD1. V gave up 7 bases and J gave up 0 bases; unmatched junction bases: 11. Germline CDR1 and CDR2: LNHDA and SQIVND (reference sequence). This CDR3 has 16 amino acids. CDR3 coding DNA: TGTGCCAGTAACCGGAGACAGGGCCTAATGAACACTGAAGCTTTCTTT. This sequence encodes CASNRRQGLMNTEAFF.

The chain combines TRBV28 with TRBJ1-2; 7 nucleotides align to TRBD1. The CDR3 sequence is 16 residues long. V gave up 2 bases and J gave up 4 bases; unmatched junction bases: 10. Germline CDR1 MDHEN, CDR2 SYDVKM. DNA for the CDR3: TGTGCCAGCAGTTTAGCATTACCGGGACAGCGCTATGGCTACACCTTC. Translation: CASSLALPGQRYGYTF.

This sequence joins TRBV5-4 and TRBJ2-7; 7 bases agree with TRBD2. Germline assignment: CDR1 SGHNT and CDR2 YYREEE (reference sequence). The trim removed 4 bases at V and 4 bases at J, leaving 14 bases unmatched. The CDR3 is 16 amino acids. The CDR3 nucleotides are TGTGCCAGCAGCCCCCCCTCCGGGGAGGGCCTGTACGAGCAGTACTTC. Translating gives CASSPPSGEGLYEQYF.

The chain combines TRBV5-8 with TRBJ1-1, with D perhaps TRBD1 (6 bases). Germline-derived CDR1 and CDR2 are SGHTS and YDEGEE. This CDR3 is built from 16 residues. Trimming stripped 1 base from V and 5 bases from J, with 18 bases between. The CDR3 DNA follows: TGTGCCAGCAGCTTGTTCCCTCAGGGGCGCATAACTGAAGCTTTCTTT. Amino acids: CASSLFPQGRITEAFF. Full variable domain (missing parts from reference TRBV5-8 and TRBJ1-1): EAGVTQSPTHLIKTRGQQATLRCSPISGHTSVYWYQQALGLGLQFLLWYDEGEERNRGNFPPRFSGRQFPNYSSELNVNALELEDSALYLCASSLFPQGRITEAFFGQGTRLTVV.